This TCR beta chain originates from a study of blood T cell repertoires in COVID-19. The overall study: Whether acute or convalescent, the COVID-19 samples came from the United States, Italy and Spain. PBMCs, B-cell-depleted T cells, or T cells were the source of the cDNA or gDNA that made up the material.

The germline V and J ends were trimmed by 2 bases and 3 bases, with 13 bases remaining between them. CDR1 LNHNV and CDR2 YYDKDF come from the germline V gene (reference sequence). The CDR3 runs 16 residues. Original handling: Reference gene primers were amplified, and this amplification served to estimate nucleated cell counts. Data came from immunoSEQ multiplex PCR; TCRdb stores just in-frame clones and leaves some out. V and J calls and clone size are those listed in that table; D and trimming were worked out from the DNA. This table has about 230,000 clones, about nine tenths appearing once. Input material: peripheral blood. The clonotype was recovered from an older woman with acute or convalescent COVID-19. The chain has TRBV15 and TRBJ2-2; tentatively, D is TRBD1 (6 bases). The CDR3 here is CATSRPDRYYTGELFF. The CDR3, as DNA: TGTGCCACCAGCAGACCAGACAGGTATTACACCGGGGAGCTGTTTTTT.